This T cell receptor (beta chain) came from a study of shared clonotypes between healthy human individuals. V was trimmed by 5 bases and J by 0 bases, leaving 9 bases between them. This CDR3 region has 14 residues. In germline, CDR1 is SNHLY, CDR2 FYNNEI. Study-wide results and limits: Rarefaction indicated that sorted-subset sequencing remained incomplete although depth was large.

As to this clone: Its antigen is currently unknown.

Assay used: immunoSEQ multiplex PCR; TCRdb lists only in-frame clones, some missing. The sample has 500,000 to 550,000 clones; approximately 95% are singletons. The clonotype was recovered from a woman aged 30 to 39 in good health. The V gene is TRBV2, the J gene TRBJ2-3; D might be TRBD2 (6 bases). Material for sequencing was naive CD4+ T cells sorted from blood. The subset denotes: CD45RA+ positively selected. The CDR3 loop is CASSLAVSTDTQYF. For the CDR3, the DNA is TGTGCCAGCAGTTTAGCGGTTAGCACAGATACGCAGTATTTT.